This T cell receptor beta chain was documented in a study of cytomegalovirus exposure and HLA in healthy donors. Notes on the study in general: CMV serostatus was the only immune exposure information that was available. Roughly uniform sequencing depth across donors was assumed, possibly incorrectly. Equally common other TCR beta chains were less clonally expanded than HLA-associated ones, a later analysis found. The study dropped some indistinguishable V segments, TRBV6-2 and TRBV6-3 among them.

In the PCR, 60 Vbeta and 13 Jbeta primers were used. Profiled with immunoSEQ multiplex PCR; TCRdb holds only in-frame clones, not every one. This sample has about 130,000 clones, with less than 85% found just once. Per the germline V gene, CDR1 is SNHLY and CDR2 is FYNNEI. The V segment lost 6 bases and the J segment 5 bases; nucleotides outside the gene matches: 4. The CDR3 runs to 14 residues. With respect to this clone: As yet, its antigen is unknown. The identical CDR3 is also encoded by other nucleotide sequences in the sample.

The chain links TRBV2 to TRBJ1-6, with 7 nucleotides matching TRBD1. The specimen was PBMCs. The TCR sequence derives from a man between 40 and 49 years old in good health and CMV-seronegative. The CDR3 sequence is CASSAGQHNSPLHF. CDR3 sequence (DNA): TGTGCCAGCAGCGCGGGACAGCATAATTCACCCCTCCACTTT.